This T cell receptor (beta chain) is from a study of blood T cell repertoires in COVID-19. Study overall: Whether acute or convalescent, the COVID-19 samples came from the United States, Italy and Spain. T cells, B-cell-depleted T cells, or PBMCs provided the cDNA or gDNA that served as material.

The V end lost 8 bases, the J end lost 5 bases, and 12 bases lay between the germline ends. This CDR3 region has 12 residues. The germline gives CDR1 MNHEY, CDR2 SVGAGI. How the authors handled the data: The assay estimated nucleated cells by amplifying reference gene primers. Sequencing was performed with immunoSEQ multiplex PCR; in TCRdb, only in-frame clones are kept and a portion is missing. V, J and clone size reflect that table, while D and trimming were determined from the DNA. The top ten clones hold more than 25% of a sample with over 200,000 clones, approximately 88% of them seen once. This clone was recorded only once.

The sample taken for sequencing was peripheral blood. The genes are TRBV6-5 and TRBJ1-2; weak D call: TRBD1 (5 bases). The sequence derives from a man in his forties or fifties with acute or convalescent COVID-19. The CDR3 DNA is TGTGCCAGCGGGGCAGGGACTTATGGCTACACCTTC. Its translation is CASGAGTYGYTF.